This T cell receptor (beta chain) was captured in a study of stem cell transplantation in POMP-related autoinflammatory disease. Study-wide results and limits: Fewer unique TRB V-J gene pairings were identified in patients with PRAID.

The V segment lost 1 base and the J segment 6 bases; nucleotides outside the gene matches: 0. Germline-derived CDR1 and CDR2 are MGHRA and YSYEKL. The CDR3 is 15 amino acids. Comment on this clone: Its antigen is unknown.

Repertoires were generated with immunoSEQ multiplex PCR, while TCRdb's copy carries only in-frame clones and drops some. The sample has roughly 32,000 clones; around 88% are singletons. PRAID featured prominent immunodeficiency. This rearrangement joins TRBV4-1 to TRBJ2-3; TRBD2 matches at 14 bases. This material consisted of CD4+ T cells from PBMCs, taken before stem cell transplantation. This clonotype was sampled from a human donor with POMP-related autoinflammation and immune dysregulation (PRAID). The CDR3 is CASSQGLAGGDTQYF. CDR3 nucleotides: TGCGCCAGCAGCCAAGGACTAGCGGGGGGGGATACGCAGTATTTT.